This T cell receptor beta chain comes out of a study of T cell responses to AZD1222 COVID-19 vaccine. Looking at the study overall: Second doses at about 4 or about 12 weeks were pooled. The study's findings and limits: Reportedly, nearly half of unique spike TCRs recognized epitopes outside B.1.351/B.1.1.7 mutations.

With 5 bases clipped from V and 4 bases from J, the junction kept 5 bases outside the gene matches. The CDR3 length is 13 residues. Germline CDR1 is SEHNR and CDR2 is FQNEAQ (reference sequence). Notes on this clone: Its antigen is currently unknown.

Assay used: immunoSEQ multiplex PCR; TCRdb lists only in-frame clones, some missing. Of 140,000 to 150,000 clones in the sample, 90% to 95% were seen once. The rearrangement uses TRBV7-9 and TRBJ2-7; 7 nucleotides match TRBD2. The source of this sequence is an adult in good health. The source was peripheral blood, collected on day 0 of AZD1222 vaccination. Here the CDR3 reads CASSTPGGYEQYF. The DNA for the CDR3 is TGTGCCAGCAGCACGCCGGGGGGTTACGAGCAGTACTTC.